This T cell receptor beta chain was retrieved from a study of blood T cell repertoires in COVID-19. This clone has a single count. Patients of the Seattle cohort, enrolled during active infection, were followed longitudinally. The method was immunoSEQ multiplex PCR; TCRdb's version includes in-frame clones alone and lacks a portion of them. The table shows around 310,000 clones, with about 93% occurring only once. Germline CDR1 MNHEY, CDR2 SVGAGI. The length of the CDR3 is 15 residues. Trimming pared 0 bases from V and 2 bases from J, leaving 10 bases between. Sequencing was carried out using peripheral blood. The chain recombines TRBV6-5 with TRBJ2-5; the D gene is possibly TRBD2 (5 bases). The source is a woman in her 30s with COVID-19, enrolled during active disease. In nucleotides, the CDR3 is TGTGCCAGCAGTTACTCGAGCGGAGGACAAGAGACCCAGTACTTC. Translation gives CASSYSSGGQETQYF.